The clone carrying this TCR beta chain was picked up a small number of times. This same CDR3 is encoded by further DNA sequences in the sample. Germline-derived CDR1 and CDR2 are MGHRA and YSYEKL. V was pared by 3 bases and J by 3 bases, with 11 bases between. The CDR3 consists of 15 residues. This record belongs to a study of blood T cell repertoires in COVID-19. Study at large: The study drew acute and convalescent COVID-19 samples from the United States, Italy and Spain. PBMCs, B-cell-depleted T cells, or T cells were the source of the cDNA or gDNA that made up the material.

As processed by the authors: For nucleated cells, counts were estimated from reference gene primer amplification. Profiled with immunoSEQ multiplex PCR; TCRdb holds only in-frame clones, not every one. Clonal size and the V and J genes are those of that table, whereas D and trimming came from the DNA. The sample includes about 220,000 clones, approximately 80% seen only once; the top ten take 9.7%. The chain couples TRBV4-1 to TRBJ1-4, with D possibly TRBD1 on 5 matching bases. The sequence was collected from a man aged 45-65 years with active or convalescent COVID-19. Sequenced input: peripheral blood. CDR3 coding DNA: TGCGCCAGCAGCCAGCCTGACAGAGCTAATGAAAAACTGTTTTTT. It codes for CASSQPDRANEKLFF.